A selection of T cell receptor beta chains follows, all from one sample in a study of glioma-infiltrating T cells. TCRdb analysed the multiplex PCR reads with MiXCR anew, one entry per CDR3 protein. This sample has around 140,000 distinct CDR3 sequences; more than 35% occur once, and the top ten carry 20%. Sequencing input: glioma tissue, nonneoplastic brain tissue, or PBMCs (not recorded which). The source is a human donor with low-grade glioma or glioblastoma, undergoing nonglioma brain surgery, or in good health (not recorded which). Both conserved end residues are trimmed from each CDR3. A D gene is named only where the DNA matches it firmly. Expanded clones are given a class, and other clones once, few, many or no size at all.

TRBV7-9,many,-,ASSLTGSLSYEQY
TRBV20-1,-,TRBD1,SASTGEDYEQY
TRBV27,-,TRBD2,AGSTLAGLKY
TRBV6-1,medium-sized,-,ASSLRTVQY
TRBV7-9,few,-,ASSASGPVV
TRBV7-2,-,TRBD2,ASSLRGTSGDTQY
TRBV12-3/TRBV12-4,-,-,ASSFRTYEQY
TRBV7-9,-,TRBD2,ASSSWGGLAGGPKYNEQF
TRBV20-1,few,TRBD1,SARAPADRQETQY
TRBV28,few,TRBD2,ASSLASGKVEQF
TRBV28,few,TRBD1,ASTLTGRDQPQH
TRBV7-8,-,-,ASSLVPLSSYNEQF
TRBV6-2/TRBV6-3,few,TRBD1,ASSYRQGVVNQPQH
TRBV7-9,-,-,ASSFPSRDTQY
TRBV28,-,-,ASSILSYEQY
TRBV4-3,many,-,ASSQSTTPDYGYT
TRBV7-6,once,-,AGSLERFTEAF
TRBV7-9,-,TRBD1,ASSLAGQSNQPQH
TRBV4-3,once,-,ASSQDVGDYEQY
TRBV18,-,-,ASSHRWQSPLH
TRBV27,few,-,ASSLSNQNNYGYT
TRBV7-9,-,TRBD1,ASSRKQGSYNEQF
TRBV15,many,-,ATSRDLPTEQF
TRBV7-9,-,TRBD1,ASSRLGQGYEQY
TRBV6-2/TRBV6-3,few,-,ASRSNRVTVAKNIQY
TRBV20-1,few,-,SATGRRYGYT
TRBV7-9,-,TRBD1,AGSLWPEGGKSTDTQY
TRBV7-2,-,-,ASSLVVNTEAF
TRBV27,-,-,ASSLAGALYGYT
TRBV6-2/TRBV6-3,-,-,ASSYSVPTYEQY
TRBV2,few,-,ASSDQRDTEAF
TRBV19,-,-,ASSIGGAGTLETQY
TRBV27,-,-,ASSYRSTYEQY
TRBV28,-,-,ASSFQRGAGIAEQY
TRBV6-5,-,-,ASSYSIPIVSTDTQY
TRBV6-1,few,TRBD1,ASNPGQQTVAF
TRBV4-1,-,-,ASSQEGGRRDTQY
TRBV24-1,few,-,ATSATGYGYT
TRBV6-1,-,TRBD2,ASSEQASGSYEQY
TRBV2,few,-,ASSGDTKNIQY
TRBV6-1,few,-,ASSMDTWKY
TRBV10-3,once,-,AISEWGPNTEAF
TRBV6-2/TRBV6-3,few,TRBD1,ASSSGQGAETQY
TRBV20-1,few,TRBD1,SASGTGRADTQY
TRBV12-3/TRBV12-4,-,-,ASSPDRRQPQH
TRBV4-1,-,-,ASRPGQGTDTQY
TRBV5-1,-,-,ASSIGRTDTQY
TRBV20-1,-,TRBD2,SALGASGDTDTQY
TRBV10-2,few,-,ASSETDNQPQH
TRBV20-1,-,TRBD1,SAIPGQGFTDTQY
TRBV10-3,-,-,AITGTSGSTDTQY
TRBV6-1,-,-,ASRGLPSYEQY
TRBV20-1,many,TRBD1,SAINRQGQLDTQY
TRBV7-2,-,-,ASSPYSGYNTDTQY